This T cell receptor (beta chain) was observed in a study of T cell repertoires in cytomegalovirus infection. Study-wide context: HLA-B-restricted CMV epitopes that are well studied, plus recently identified HLA-C-restricted ones, were used by the study. TCR beta signatures that were public indicated CMV infection and matching HLA type.

Findings of the study overall: Identification of carriers of CMV plus the relevant HLA was performed using cumulative public TCR beta family frequency. Ex vivo responses were dominated by HLA-C-restricted CMV-specific TCR beta clonotypes.

TCRdb fed the reads into MiXCR, producing one record per CDR3 protein. The profile shows around 300,000 distinct CDR3 sequences, roughly a fifth of them singletons. For this clonotype: The antigen remains unidentified.

Looked up from germline, CDR1 is SGHDT and CDR2 is YYEEEE. The CDR3 is 13 amino acids. J was trimmed by 9 bases and V by 2 bases; bases with no gene match: 4. The sample in question was cultured PBMCs, obtained from culture after CMV antigen stimulation. The chain carries TRBV5-6 and TRBJ1-1; TRBD1 matches at 10 bases. The sequence was obtained from a human donor in good health (CMV status not recorded). Some clones in this sample may be carry-over from other donors' samples. The CDR3 loop is CASSFGTGEKAFF. In DNA form, the CDR3 reads TGTGCCAGCAGCTTTGGGACAGGGGAGAAAGCTTTCTTT.